This T cell receptor (beta chain) was recovered during a study of blood T cells in healthy people across ages. A J-beta primer mix and a sample-barcoded 5' primer were used in a second PCR of about 6 to 12 cycles. CDR3-containing paired-end reads numbered at least 2.5 million in each sample. TCRdb recomputed calls from the 5' RACE reads with MiXCR, one row per CDR3 protein. The data hold roughly 410,000 distinct CDR3 sequences, with approximately 51% observed a single time. The V gene lost 2 bases and the J gene lost 1 base, with 14 bases spanning the gap. Germline lookup yields CDR1 MNHEY and CDR2 SMNVEV (reference sequence). The CDR3 contains 16 residues.

The sequenced sample was blood. The rearrangement uses TRBV27 and TRBJ1-1, with D uncertain. This receptor was obtained from a man aged 55 to 70 in good health. The CDR3 DNA reads TGTGCCAGCAGTTTAGTGGCGGCAGGCCCGAACACTGAAGCTTTCTTT. Protein product: CASSLVAAGPNTEAFF.